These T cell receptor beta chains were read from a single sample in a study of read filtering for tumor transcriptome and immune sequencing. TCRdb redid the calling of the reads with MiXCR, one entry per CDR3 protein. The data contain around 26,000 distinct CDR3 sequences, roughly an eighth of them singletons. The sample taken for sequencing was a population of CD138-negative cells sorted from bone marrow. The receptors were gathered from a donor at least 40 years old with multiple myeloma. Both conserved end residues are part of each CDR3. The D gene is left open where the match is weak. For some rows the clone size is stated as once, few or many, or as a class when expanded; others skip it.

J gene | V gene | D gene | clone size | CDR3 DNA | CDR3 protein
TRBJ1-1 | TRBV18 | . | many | TGTGCCAGCTCCCCCACCGTAGAGCGCGCTGAAGCTTTCTTT | CASSPTVERAEAFF
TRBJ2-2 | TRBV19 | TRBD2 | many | TGTGCCAGTAGCGGACTAGCGGTCAAAGGGGCCGGGGAGCTGTTTTTT | CASSGLAVKGAGELFF
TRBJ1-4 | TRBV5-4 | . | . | TGTGCCAGCAGCATCAGCACAACTAATGAAAAACTGTTATTT | CASSISTTNEKLLF
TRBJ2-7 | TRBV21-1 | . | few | TGTGCCAGCAGCTGGCCCGAGGGCGGAGCCTACGAGCAGTACTTC | CASSWPEGGAYEQYF
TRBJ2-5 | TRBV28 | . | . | TGTGCCAGCAGTTTAGGGGGGCAGAGAGATGAGACCCAGTACTTC | CASSLGGQRDETQYF
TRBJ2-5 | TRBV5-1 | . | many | TGCGCCAGCAGCTTGGGGGCAGGAGGAGGGACAATGAAGACCCAGTACTTC | CASSLGAGGGTMKTQYF
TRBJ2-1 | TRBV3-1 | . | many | TGTGCCAGCAGCCGGACTGATAATGAGCAGTTCTTC | CASSRTDNEQFF
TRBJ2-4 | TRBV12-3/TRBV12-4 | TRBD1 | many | TGTGCCAGCAGCGGGACAGCCAACATTCAGTACTTC | CASSGTANIQYF
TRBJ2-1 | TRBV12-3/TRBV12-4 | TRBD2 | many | TGTGCCAGCAGTCAAATCAGCGGGATTGCTGCCAATGAGCAGTTCTTC | CASSQISGIAANEQFF
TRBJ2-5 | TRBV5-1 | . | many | TGCGCCAGCAGACGAGCCGCGGAGGAGACCCAGTACTTC | CASRRAAEETQYF
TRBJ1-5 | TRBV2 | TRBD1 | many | TGTGCCAGCAGCAGGGACAGAAATTATAGCAATCAGCCCCAGCATTTT | CASSRDRNYSNQPQHF
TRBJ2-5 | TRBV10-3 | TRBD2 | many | TGTGCCATCAGTGATGAGCAAGCGGGAGGCGAGACCCAGTACTTC | CAISDEQAGGETQYF
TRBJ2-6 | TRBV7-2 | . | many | TGTGCCAGCAGCCTACTACTCGGACAACTTTCTGGGGCCAACGTCCTGACTTTC | CASSLLLGQLSGANVLTF
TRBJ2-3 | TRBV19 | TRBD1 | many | TGTGCCAGTAGGGACGGGACAGCGAGCACAGATACGCAGTATTTT | CASRDGTASTDTQYF
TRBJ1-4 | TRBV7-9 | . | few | TGTGCCAGCAACGGACAGCCGAATGAAAAACGGTTTTTT | CASNGQPNEKRFF
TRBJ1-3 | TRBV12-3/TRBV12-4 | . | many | TGTGCCAGCAGTTTTGCTACAGGGTCTGGAAACACCATATATTTT | CASSFATGSGNTIYF
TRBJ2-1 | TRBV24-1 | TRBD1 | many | TGTGCCACCAGTGATCCGGGACAGGGCATTAGAAATGAGCAGTTCTTC | CATSDPGQGIRNEQFF
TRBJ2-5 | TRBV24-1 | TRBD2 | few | TGTGCCACCAGTGACCCTGGACTAGCGGGAGGAGAGACCCAGTACTTC | CATSDPGLAGGETQYF
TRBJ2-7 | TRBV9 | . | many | TGTGCCAGCAGCGGCGGGCGGGGAGTGGGGTACGAGCAGTACTTC | CASSGGRGVGYEQYF
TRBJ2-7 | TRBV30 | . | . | TGTGCCTGGAGTAGAGAAGTCTACGAGCAGTACTTC | CAWSREVYEQYF
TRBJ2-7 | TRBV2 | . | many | TGTGCCAGCAGTGAAGTCGGGCGGTACGAGCAGTACTTC | CASSEVGRYEQYF
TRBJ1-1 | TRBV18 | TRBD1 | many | TGTGCCAGCTCACCATTTTTGGGACAGGGGGACCCTGAAGCTTTCTTT | CASSPFLGQGDPEAFF
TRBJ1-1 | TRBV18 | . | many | TGTGCCAGCTCACCGGGATTGTCCCCCCGGGGGACTGAAGCTTTCTTT | CASSPGLSPRGTEAFF
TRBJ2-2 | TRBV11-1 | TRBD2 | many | TGTGCCAGCAGGAGCGGGAGGCGTACCGGGGAGCTGTTTTTT | CASRSGRRTGELFF
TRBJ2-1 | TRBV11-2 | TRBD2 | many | TGTGCCAGCAGCTTAGAGGCTAGCGGGATTTATGAGCAGTTCTTC | CASSLEASGIYEQFF
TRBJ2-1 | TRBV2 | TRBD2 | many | TGTGCCAGCAGTGCTCGGACTAGCCCCAATGAGCAGTTCTTC | CASSARTSPNEQFF
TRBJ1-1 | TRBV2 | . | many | TGTGCCAGCACATCGGACAGTAACACTGAAGCTTTCTTT | CASTSDSNTEAFF
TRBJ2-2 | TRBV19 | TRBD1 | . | TGTGCCAGTAGTATTGCCCCAGGGGGCTTCGGGGAGCTGTTTTTT | CASSIAPGGFGELFF
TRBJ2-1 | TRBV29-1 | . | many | TGCAGCGTTGTGGGTGGCAAGCAGTTCTTC | CSVVGGKQFF
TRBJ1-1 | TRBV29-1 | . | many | TGCAGCGTTGGGGCCGCCACGAACACTGAAGCTTTCTTT | CSVGAATNTEAFF
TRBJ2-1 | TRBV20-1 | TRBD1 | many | TGCAGTGCTAGGGGACAGTTTCAAGGCAATGAGCAGTTCTTC | CSARGQFQGNEQFF
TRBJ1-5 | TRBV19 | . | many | TGTGCCAGTCGAACAGGGAAGGATCAGCCCCAGCATTTT | CASRTGKDQPQHF
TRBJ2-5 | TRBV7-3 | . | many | TGTGCCAGCAGCTCGTCTCCGGGACCTCAAGAGACCCAGTACTTC | CASSSSPGPQETQYF
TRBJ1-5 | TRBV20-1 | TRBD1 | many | TGCAGTGCTAGGGGTCGAAGGACAGGGGGGAATAGCAATCAGCCCCAGCATTTT | CSARGRRTGGNSNQPQHF
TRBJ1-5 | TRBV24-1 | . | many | TGTGCCACCAGTGATTTGGAGGACATTAGCAATCAGCCCCAGCATTTT | CATSDLEDISNQPQHF
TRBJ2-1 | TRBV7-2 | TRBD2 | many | TGTGCCAGCAGCTTAAGTCTAGCGGGAGGGCCGGTAGCGTTCTTC | CASSLSLAGGPVAFF
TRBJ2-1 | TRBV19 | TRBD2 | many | TGTGCCAGTAGTATAGGGCTGACTAGCGGGAGAGGGAATGAGCAGTTCTTC | CASSIGLTSGRGNEQFF
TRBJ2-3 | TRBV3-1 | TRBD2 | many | TGTGCCAGCAGCCAACACAGGACTAGCGGGAACACAGATACGCAGTATTTT | CASSQHRTSGNTDTQYF
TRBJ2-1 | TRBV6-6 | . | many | TGTGCCAGCACAATCGGGGACCTTAGGGACGAGCAGTTCTTC | CASTIGDLRDEQFF
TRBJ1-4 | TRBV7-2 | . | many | TGTGCCAGCAGCTTAGCGGGCTGGGGGAGGGATGAAAAACTGTTTTTT | CASSLAGWGRDEKLFF
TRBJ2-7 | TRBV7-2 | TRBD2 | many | TGTGCCAGCAGCCCGGGACTAGCGGGGCTCGACGAGCAGTACTTC | CASSPGLAGLDEQYF
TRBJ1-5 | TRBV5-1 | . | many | TGCGCCAGCAGCTTTAGCGGGCTCGGAAATCAGCCCCAGCATTTT | CASSFSGLGNQPQHF
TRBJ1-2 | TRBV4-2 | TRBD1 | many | TGTGCCAGCAGCCAATCTTGGACAGGGCTGAACTATGGCTACACCTTC | CASSQSWTGLNYGYTF
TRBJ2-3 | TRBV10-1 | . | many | TGCGCCAGCAGTGAATCTCTGACAGCTAGCACAGATACGCAGTATTTT | CASSESLTASTDTQYF
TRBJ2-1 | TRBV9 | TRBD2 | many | TGTGCCAGCAGCGTAGATGGGACTAGCGCGTACAATGAGCAGTTCTTC | CASSVDGTSAYNEQFF
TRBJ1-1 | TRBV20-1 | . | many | TGCAGTGCTAAAGACCCGCCGAACACTGAAGCTTTCTTT | CSAKDPPNTEAFF
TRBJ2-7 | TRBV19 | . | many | TGTGCCAGTAGTCAGGTCCAGGGGCCCTACGAGCAGTACTTC | CASSQVQGPYEQYF
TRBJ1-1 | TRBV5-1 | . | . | TGCGCCAGCAGTCCCCGGGGAGAGAACACTGAAGCTTTCTTT | CASSPRGENTEAFF
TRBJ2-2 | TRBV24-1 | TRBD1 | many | TGTGCCACCCAAAAGGACAGGGCCAACACCGGGGAGCTGTTTTTT | CATQKDRANTGELFF
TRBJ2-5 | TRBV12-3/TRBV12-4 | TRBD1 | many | TGTGCCAGCAGTTTTACGGGACAGGGGAGAGAGACCCAGTACTTC | CASSFTGQGRETQYF
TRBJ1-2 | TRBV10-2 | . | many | TGCGCCAGCAACGACGAGTTTAGACTAGGAAACTATGGCTACACCTTC | CASNDEFRLGNYGYTF
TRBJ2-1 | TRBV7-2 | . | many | TGTGCCAGCAGCTTAAAGCGTCAAAATGAGCAGTTCTTC | CASSLKRQNEQFF